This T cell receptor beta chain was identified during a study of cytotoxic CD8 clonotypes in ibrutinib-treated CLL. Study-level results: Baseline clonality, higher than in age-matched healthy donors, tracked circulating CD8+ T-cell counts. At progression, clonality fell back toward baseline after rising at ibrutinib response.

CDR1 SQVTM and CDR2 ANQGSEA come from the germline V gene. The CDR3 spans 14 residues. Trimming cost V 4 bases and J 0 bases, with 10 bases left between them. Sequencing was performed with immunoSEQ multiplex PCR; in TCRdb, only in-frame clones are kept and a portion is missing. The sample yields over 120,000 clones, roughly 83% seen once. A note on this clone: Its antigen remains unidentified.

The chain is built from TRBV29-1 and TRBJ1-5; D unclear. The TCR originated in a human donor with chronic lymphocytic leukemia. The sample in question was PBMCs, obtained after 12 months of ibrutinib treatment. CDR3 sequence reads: CSVVLGYSNQPQHF. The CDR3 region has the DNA TGCAGCGTTGTGTTGGGCTATAGCAATCAGCCCCAGCATTTT.